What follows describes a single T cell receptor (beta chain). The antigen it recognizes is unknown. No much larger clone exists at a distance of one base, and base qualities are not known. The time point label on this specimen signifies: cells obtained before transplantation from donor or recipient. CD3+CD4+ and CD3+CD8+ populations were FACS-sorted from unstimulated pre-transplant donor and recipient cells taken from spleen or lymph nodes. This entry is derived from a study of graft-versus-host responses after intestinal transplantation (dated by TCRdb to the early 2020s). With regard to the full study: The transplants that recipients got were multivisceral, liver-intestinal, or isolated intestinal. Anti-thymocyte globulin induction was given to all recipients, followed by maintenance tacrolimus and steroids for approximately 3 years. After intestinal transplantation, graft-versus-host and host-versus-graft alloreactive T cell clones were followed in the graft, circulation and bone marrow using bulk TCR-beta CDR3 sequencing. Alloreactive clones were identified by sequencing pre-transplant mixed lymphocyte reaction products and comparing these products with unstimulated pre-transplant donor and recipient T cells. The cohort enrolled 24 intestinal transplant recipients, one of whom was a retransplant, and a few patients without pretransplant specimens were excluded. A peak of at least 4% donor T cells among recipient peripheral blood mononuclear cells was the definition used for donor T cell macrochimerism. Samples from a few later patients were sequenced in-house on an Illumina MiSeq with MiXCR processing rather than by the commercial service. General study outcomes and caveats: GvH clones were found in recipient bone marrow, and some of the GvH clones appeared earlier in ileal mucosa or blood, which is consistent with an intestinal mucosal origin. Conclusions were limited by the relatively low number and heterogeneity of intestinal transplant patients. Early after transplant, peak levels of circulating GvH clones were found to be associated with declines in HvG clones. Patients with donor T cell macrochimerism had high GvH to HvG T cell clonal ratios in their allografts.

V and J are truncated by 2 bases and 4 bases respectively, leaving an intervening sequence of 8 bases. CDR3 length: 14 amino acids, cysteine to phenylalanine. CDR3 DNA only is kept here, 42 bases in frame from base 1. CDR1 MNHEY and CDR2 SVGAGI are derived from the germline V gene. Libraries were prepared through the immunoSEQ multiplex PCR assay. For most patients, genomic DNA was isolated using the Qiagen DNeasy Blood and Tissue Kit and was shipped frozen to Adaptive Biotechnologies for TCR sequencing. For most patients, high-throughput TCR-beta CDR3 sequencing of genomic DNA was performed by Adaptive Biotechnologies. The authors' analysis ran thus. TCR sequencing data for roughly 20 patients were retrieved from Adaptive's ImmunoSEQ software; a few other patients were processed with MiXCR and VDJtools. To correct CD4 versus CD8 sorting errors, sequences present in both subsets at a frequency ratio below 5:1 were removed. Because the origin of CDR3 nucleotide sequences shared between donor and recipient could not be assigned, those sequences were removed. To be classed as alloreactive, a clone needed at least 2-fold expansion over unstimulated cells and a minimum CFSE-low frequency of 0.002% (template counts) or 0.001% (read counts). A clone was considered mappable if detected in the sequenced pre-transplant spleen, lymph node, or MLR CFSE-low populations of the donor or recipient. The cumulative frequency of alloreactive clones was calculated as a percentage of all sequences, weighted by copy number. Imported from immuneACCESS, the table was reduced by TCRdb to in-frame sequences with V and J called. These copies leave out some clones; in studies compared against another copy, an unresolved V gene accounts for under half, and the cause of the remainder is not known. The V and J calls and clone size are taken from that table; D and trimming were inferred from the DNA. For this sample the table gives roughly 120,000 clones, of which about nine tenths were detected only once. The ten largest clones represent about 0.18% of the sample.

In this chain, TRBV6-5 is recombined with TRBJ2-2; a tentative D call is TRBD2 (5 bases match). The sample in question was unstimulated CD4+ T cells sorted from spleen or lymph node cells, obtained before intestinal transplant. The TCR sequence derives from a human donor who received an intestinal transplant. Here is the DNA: TGTGCCAGCAGTTACCTCGGACTCACCGGGGAGCTGTTTTTT. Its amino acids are CASSYLGLTGELFF.